A selection of T cell receptor beta chains follows, all from one sample in a study of Graves' ophthalmopathy and Graves' hyperthyroidism. TCRdb called the multiplex PCR reads again in MiXCR, with one record for every CDR3 protein. The table shows around 1,200,000 distinct CDR3 sequences, with around a third occurring only once. The sample was peripheral blood or thyroid tissue (not recorded which). The receptors here all came from an adult man with Graves' hyperthyroidism. Both conserved end residues are part of each CDR3. A D gene is named only where the DNA matches it firmly. Not every row has a clone size; where given, it reads once, few, many or a size class.

few	TRBV6-5	TRBD1	18	TRBJ2-5	TGTGCCAGCAGCGAACGACTACCGGGACAGGCGTACCAAGAGACCCAGTACTTC	CASSERLPGQAYQETQYF
NA	TRBV12-3/TRBV12-4	NA	16	TRBJ1-1	TGTGCCAGCAGTTACTCGGGGGCCAGGGGAAACACTGAAGCTTTCTTT	CASSYSGARGNTEAFF
many	TRBV25-1	NA	15	TRBJ2-2	TGTGCCAGCAGTGAATGGGGTACGAACACCGGGGAGCTGTTTTTT	CASSEWGTNTGELFF
many	TRBV10-3	NA	16	TRBJ2-7	TGTGCCACCGGCTCGGTGCGGGGAAACCCCTCCTACGAGCAGTACTTC	CATGSVRGNPSYEQYF
many	TRBV20-1	TRBD1	12	TRBJ1-4	TGCAGTGCTATGGGACAGAATGAAAAACTGTTTTTT	CSAMGQNEKLFF
NA	TRBV20-1	TRBD2	11	TRBJ2-6	TGCAGTGCTAGACTAGCGGGACAGTCAACTTTC	CSARLAGQSTF
NA	TRBV24-1	NA	11	TRBJ2-5	TGTGCCGCCCGAAAGTGGGAGACCCAGTACTTC	CAARKWETQYF
NA	TRBV15	TRBD1	15	TRBJ1-3	TGTGCCACCAGCGGGAGGGGGCCGGAGAAGGACACCATATATTTT	CATSGRGPEKDTIYF
many	TRBV9	NA	14	TRBJ2-7	TGTGCCAGCAGCCCCTTTAGGTACTCCTACGAGCAGTACTTC	CASSPFRYSYEQYF
NA	TRBV25-1	TRBD2	15	TRBJ2-1	TGTGCCAGTAGTCCTAGCGGGAGATCTTACAATGAGCAGTTCTTC	CASSPSGRSYNEQFF
many	TRBV7-8	NA	13	TRBJ2-7	TGTGCCAGCAGCAAAGGGGGGTATTACGAGCAGTACTTC	CASSKGGYYEQYF
many	TRBV7-7	TRBD1	14	TRBJ2-7	TGTGCCAGCAGCCCTGACAGGGACTCCTACGAGCAGTACTTC	CASSPDRDSYEQYF
few	TRBV5-4	NA	13	TRBJ2-7	TGTGCCAGCAGCTCCGAGGGCAGCGTCGAGCAGTACTTC	CASSSEGSVEQYF
NA	TRBV20-1	NA	12	TRBJ2-7	TGCAGCGTAGTAAGGCCCCACTACGAGCAGTACTTC	CSVVRPHYEQYF
many	TRBV7-2	NA	14	TRBJ2-7	TGTGCCAGCAGCTTAGCGCTGGGGGCCTACGAGCAGTACTTC	CASSLALGAYEQYF
many	TRBV10-3	NA	14	TRBJ2-5	TGTGCCATCAGTGAGTCTACAGGGCAAGAGACCCAGTACTTC	CAISESTGQETQYF
many	TRBV7-3	TRBD1	15	TRBJ1-2	TGTGCCAGCAGCCTTACAGGGGGTGATAGTGCGGGCTACACCTTC	CASSLTGGDSAGYTF
many	TRBV9	TRBD1	15	TRBJ1-2	TGTGCCAGCAGCGCCACCGGGACAGGGCCCTATGGCTACACCTTC	CASSATGTGPYGYTF
once	TRBV30	NA	12	TRBJ2-5	TGTGCCTGGAGTCAAGAGAAAGAGACCCAGTACTTC	CAWSQEKETQYF
NA	TRBV5-4	TRBD1	16	TRBJ1-1	TGTGCCAGCAGCTCGAGACAGGGTCACGCGAACACTGAAGCTTTCTTT	CASSSRQGHANTEAFF
many	TRBV12-3/TRBV12-4	NA	14	TRBJ2-7	TGTGCCAGCAGCCCCCCGGACAGATCCTACGAGCAGTACTTC	CASSPPDRSYEQYF
NA	TRBV4-1	NA	14	TRBJ1-3	TGCGCCAGCAGCCAAACAGGGTCGTCAAACACCATATATTTT	CASSQTGSSNTIYF
NA	TRBV2	NA	14	TRBJ1-1	TGTGCCAGCAGCGAAAATTGGGTGAACACTGAAGCTTTCTTT	CASSENWVNTEAFF
few	TRBV4-2	NA	15	TRBJ2-5	TGTGCCAGCAGCCAAGATGAGGATCACCAAGAGACCCAGTACTTC	CASSQDEDHQETQYF
NA	TRBV20-1	TRBD2	16	TRBJ2-7	TGCAGTGCTAGACCATTAGCGGGGCGAAACTCCTACGAGCAGTACTTC	CSARPLAGRNSYEQYF
few	TRBV15	NA	16	TRBJ2-3	TGTGCCACCAGCAGAGGGGCGGCGGCGGGCACAGATACGCAGTATTTT	CATSRGAAAGTDTQYF
few	TRBV6-2/TRBV6-3	NA	14	TRBJ1-2	TGTGCCAGCAGATCCCCGGGGGAGTCCTATGGCTACACCTTC	CASRSPGESYGYTF
few	TRBV28	NA	12	TRBJ2-7	TGTGCCAGCAGTTCAACTAGTGGCGAGCAGTACTTC	CASSSTSGEQYF
NA	TRBV20-1	NA	11	TRBJ1-1	TGCAGTGCTAGAAGGCCTCCTGAAGCTTTCTTT	CSARRPPEAFF
many	TRBV11-2	TRBD2	16	TRBJ2-5	TGTGCCAGCAGGCCATTTGGGGCGGGAGTGGGGGAGACCCAGTACTTC	CASRPFGAGVGETQYF
NA	TRBV10-3	NA	13	TRBJ2-3	TGTGCCATCAGTGAAAGCGGAACAGATACGCAGTATTTT	CAISESGTDTQYF
NA	TRBV7-2	NA	19	TRBJ2-5	TGTGCCAGCAGCTTAGTGGGGGGGGGGCAGGGACCGATTCTGCGGACCCAGTACTTC	CASSLVGGGQGPILRTQYF
NA	TRBV7-9	NA	13	TRBJ2-2	TGTGCCAGCACGACCGGGGGAAGCGGGGAGCTGTTTTTT	CASTTGGSGELFF
many	TRBV7-2	TRBD1	16	TRBJ1-6	TGTGCCAGCAGCCCACAGGGGAGCTCCTATAATTCACCCCTCCACTTT	CASSPQGSSYNSPLHF
NA	TRBV15	NA	18	TRBJ1-4	TGTGCCACCAGCACCGATCCGGGGGCAGGGGAAACTAATGAAAAACTGTTTTTT	CATSTDPGAGETNEKLFF
many	TRBV7-9	NA	17	TRBJ1-5	TGTGCCAGCAGCTTAGCGCGGGTGGGGGCATCGGGTGCGCCCCAGCATTTT	CASSLARVGASGAPQHF
NA	TRBV6-6	NA	13	TRBJ1-2	TGTGCCAGCAGCGGGGCAGCAGACTATGGCTACACCTTC	CASSGAADYGYTF
few	TRBV30	NA	12	TRBJ2-5	TGTGCCTGGAGTCCCGGGAAGGCGACCCAGTACTTC	CAWSPGKATQYF
NA	TRBV9	NA	18	TRBJ1-4	TGTGCCAGCCGCGGGGATTACGTCGTCGAAACAACTAATGAAAAACTGTTTTTT	CASRGDYVVETTNEKLFF
NA	TRBV29-1	TRBD1	12	TRBJ1-2	TGCAGCGTGGAGGACAGGTGGCATGGCTACACCTTT	CSVEDRWHGYTF
many	TRBV7-2	NA	11	TRBJ2-7	TGCGCCAGCAGCTTGTCATCCGAGCAGTACTTC	CASSLSSEQYF
many	TRBV9	NA	12	TRBJ1-6	TGTGCCAGCAGCGCCTCTAATTCACCCCTCCACTTT	CASSASNSPLHF
NA	TRBV29-1	NA	13	TRBJ2-7	TGCAGCGTTGCCTGGACTGTCAGCTACGAGCAGTACTTC	CSVAWTVSYEQYF
many	TRBV3-1	NA	14	TRBJ1-6	TGTGCCAGCAGCCAAGCACCCACGGGTTCACCCCTCCACTTT	CASSQAPTGSPLHF
NA	TRBV28	NA	15	TRBJ2-5	TGTGCCAGCAGGTATTCGGGACGGATCCAAGAGACCCAGTACTTC	CASRYSGRIQETQYF
many	TRBV11-3	NA	16	TRBJ2-6	TGTGCCAGCAGCTCCTCCAGGGGATCTGGGGCCAACGTCCTGACTTTC	CASSSSRGSGANVLTF
many	TRBV5-1	NA	15	TRBJ1-2	TGCGCCAGCAGCGAAATGGGGGACGGAAGCTATGGCTACACCTTC	CASSEMGDGSYGYTF
many	TRBV6-6	NA	13	TRBJ1-2	TGTGCCAGCAGTGCAACCGCGGGGCCTGGCTACACCTTC	CASSATAGPGYTF
NA	TRBV29-1	NA	12	TRBJ1-1	TGCAGCGCTCGGGACGGATCAACTGAAGCTTTCTTT	CSARDGSTEAFF
NA	TRBV5-1	NA	13	TRBJ2-7	TGCGCCAGCAGATTGGACGGGGGATACGAGCAGTACTTC	CASRLDGGYEQYF
few	TRBV9	NA	15	TRBJ2-7	TGTGCCAGCAGCGTAGGTGGTGGGGATGCCTACGAGCAGTACTTC	CASSVGGGDAYEQYF
NA	TRBV7-2	NA	14	TRBJ2-7	TGTGCCAGCAGCTTGTTGGCAGGGAATTACGAGCAGTACTTC	CASSLLAGNYEQYF
NA	TRBV7-2	NA	11	TRBJ2-7	TGTGCCACCCAGGGACTTTACGAGCAGTACTTC	CATQGLYEQYF
NA	TRBV9	NA	15	TRBJ1-5	TGTGCCAGCAGCCTAGGCGGGACTAATAATCAGCCCCAGCATTTT	CASSLGGTNNQPQHF
many	TRBV20-1	NA	15	TRBJ1-4	TGCAGTGCTAGAGGCCCAGGGGCAAGGAATGAAAAACTGTTTTTT	CSARGPGARNEKLFF
NA	TRBV11-2	NA	14	TRBJ2-7	TGTGCCAGCGGCAATCTAGACAGAAACTACGAGCAGTACTTC	CASGNLDRNYEQYF
NA	TRBV7-2	NA	16	TRBJ1-6	TGTGCCAGCAGCTTAGTTTCGTCGGAACATAATTCACCCCTCCACTTT	CASSLVSSEHNSPLHF
NA	TRBV30	NA	10	TRBJ1-2	TGTGCCGTGCTGGACTATGGCTACACCTTC	CAVLDYGYTF
NA	TRBV27	NA	14	TRBJ2-5	TGTGCCAGCAGTCCCAGGAGGTACCAAGAGACCCAGTACTTC	CASSPRRYQETQYF
many	TRBV10-3	NA	13	TRBJ1-1	TGTGCCATCCCGAGACAGGATGTCACTGAAGCTTTCTTT	CAIPRQDVTEAFF